The sequence of this TCR beta chain was determined in a study of metastatic and nonmetastatic thyroid tumors. Study-wide background: Where malignant and benign thyroid patients were concerned, repertoires were compared across blood and tumor or nodule tissue. General study results and limits: Reports indicated that malignant thyroid tumors showed significantly higher TCR beta diversity than benign nodules did, in blood and tumor.

Each patient went into thyroid surgery without having received any treatment. Authors' processing steps: The distant-metastasis classifier for papillary thyroid cancer was built from CDR3 differences across clinicopathological groups. TCRdb redid the clone calls on the PCR reads using MiXCR. TCRdb, not the authors, supplied the V and J calls. The sample lists roughly 18,000 clones; 21% were seen once. This clone was picked up a small number of times. The antigen is undetermined. With V trimmed by 10 bases and J by 0 bases, 8 bases remained unmatched. Germline assignment: CDR1 MNHNS and CDR2 SASEGT. CDR3 size: 14 residues.

V usage is TRBV6-1 and J usage is TRBJ1-1, with 7 bases that match TRBD1. The sample was tumor tissue. The source is a female donor with papillary thyroid cancer or a benign thyroid nodule (not recorded which). Some clones in this sample may be carry-over from other donors' samples. CDR3 residues: CATATGQVNTEAFF. CDR3 bases: TGTGCCACCGCGACTGGACAGGTGAACACTGAAGCTTTCTTT.